These 18 T cell receptor beta chains were sequenced from one sample in a study of T cells in women clearing cervical HPV infection. Using immunoSEQ multiplex PCR, the repertoire was profiled, and TCRdb retains in-frame clones only, with some absent. This table lists fewer than 35,000 clones. Sequencing used blood buffy coat. These receptors originate from a woman between 18 and 69 years old with a cervical HPV16 infection that either progressed to CIN3+ or cleared (not recorded which).

Concerning this clone: The read finishes 3 residues shy of the CDR3 end, and the germline J gene is used to complete it. V is TRBV5-1 and J is TRBJ1-1; 9 bases agree with TRBD1. The CDR3 sequence is 15 residues long. Trimming removed 4 bases from V and 6 bases from J; junction bases left unmatched: 10. Germline V CDR1 and CDR2: SGHRS, YFSETQ. The DNA read from the CDR3 is TGCGCCAGCAGCCCCGAACAGGGGGCGAGGGCTGAA. This translates into CASSPEQGARAE. The complete CDR3 protein is CASSPEQGARAEAFF.

With regard to this clone: Read data end 3 residues before the CDR3 end; the end is taken from the germline J gene. The rearrangement links TRBV7-8 to TRBJ2-5; 9 bases match TRBD2. This CDR3 is 16 amino acids long. CDR1 SGHVS and CDR2 FQNEAQ come from the germline V gene. The V and J ends lost 5 bases and 6 bases, in that order; junction bases with no gene match: 13. The sequenced CDR3 bases are TGTGCCAGCAGCGGTGCTCCGGGACTAGCTTTGAAGACC. It encodes CASSGAPGLALKT. The complete CDR3 protein is CASSGAPGLALKTQYF.

In regard to this clone: With the read ending 3 residues before the CDR3 end, the germline J gene is used to fill in that end. The V and J genes are TRBV11-2 and TRBJ2-3, with D unresolved. Germline CDR1 SGHAT, CDR2 FQNNGV. V lost 5 bases to trimming and J lost 5 bases, with 14 bases between them. There are 14 residues in the CDR3. This CDR3 is CASSVYRVRDTQYF. The covered CDR3 bases are TGTGCCAGCAGCGTGTACAGAGTTCGAGATACG.

The covered CDR3 bases are TGTGCCAGCAGCTCCCTAGCGGGAGGAAAGGGTGAG. This codes for CASSSLAGGKGE. The whole CDR3 sequence reads CASSSLAGGKGEQFF. The chain couples TRBV7-2 to TRBJ2-1, with 11 bases that match TRBD2. The sequenced fragment ends 3 residues before the CDR3 boundary, so the rest is inferred from the germline J gene. The ends lost 4 bases at V and 9 bases at J; junction bases unmatched: 8. CDR3 length equals 15 residues. Germline V gives CDR1 SGHTA, CDR2 FQGNSA.

Notes on this clone: The read is 3 residues too short to cover the CDR3 end, so that end is filled in from the germline J gene. The V and J genes are TRBV20-1 and TRBJ2-7, with D possibly TRBD2 on 6 matching bases. Trimming removed 6 bases at V and 3 bases at J, with 15 bases between. Germline V CDR1 and CDR2: DFQATT, SNEGSKA (reference sequence). The CDR3 length is 13 residues. The part of the CDR3 DNA that was read is TGCAGTGCGGAGGGCAGCTCCTTCTACGAG. It translates to CSAEGSSFYE. The entire CDR3 protein is CSAEGSSFYEQYF.

As for this clone: The read terminates 3 residues ahead of where the CDR3 ends, so the germline J gene completes it. The chain links TRBV2 to TRBJ2-7; 8 bases match TRBD2. Germline V gives CDR1 SNHLY, CDR2 FYNNEI. The trim removed 10 bases at V and 6 bases at J, leaving 17 bases unmatched. The CDR3 runs 15 residues. CDR3 amino acids: CATSRRAGVLREQYF. Incomplete CDR3 DNA: TGTGCCACCTCCCGGCGAGCGGGAGTACTACGCGAG.

A word on this clone: The read is 3 residues too short to cover the CDR3 end, so that end is filled in from the germline J gene. This sequence joins TRBV13 and TRBJ2-1; 10 nucleotides align to TRBD1. The CDR3 consists of 14 residues. Trimming cost V 9 bases and J 1 base; bases outside gene matches: 3. The germline V gene encodes CDR1 PRHDT and CDR2 FYEKMQ (reference sequence). The sequenced CDR3 bases are TGTGCCAGTTTGGACAGGGGGTCCTACAATGAG. It encodes CASLDRGSYNE. The full CDR3 sequence reads CASLDRGSYNEQFF.

Regarding this clone: The read terminates 3 residues ahead of where the CDR3 ends, so the germline J gene completes it. V and J are TRBV18 and TRBJ1-2; TRBD1 agrees at 8 bases. The CDR3 runs 18 residues. V lost 2 bases, J lost 3 bases, and 14 bases stayed unmatched. Germline assignment: CDR1 KGHSH and CDR2 LQKENI. CDR3 bases read: TGTGCCAGCTCACCAGTCGGGACAGGTGGGGTTTTGGACTATGGC. It specifies CASSPVGTGGVLDYG. From start to end, the CDR3 is CASSPVGTGGVLDYGYTF.

Of note for this clone: The CDR3 end is not reached by the read, which stops 3 residues before it; the germline J gene fills it in. This chain uses TRBV20-1 with TRBJ1-2; 7 bases fit TRBD1. Per the germline V gene, CDR1 is DFQATT and CDR2 is SNEGSKA (reference sequence). The length of the CDR3 is 12 residues. The part of the CDR3 DNA that was read is TGCAGTGCTAGTGAACCGGGACAGGGC. Protein product: CSASEPGQG. The complete CDR3 protein is CSASEPGQGYTF.

Points on this clone: The DNA ends 3 residues before the CDR3 does, and the rest of the CDR3 is filled in from the germline J gene. The V gene is TRBV7-8, the J gene TRBJ2-5, with D unresolved. V was trimmed by 1 base and J by 0 bases, leaving 9 bases between them. Germline V gene data show CDR1 as SGHVS and CDR2 as FQNEAQ. The CDR3 extends over 15 amino acids. The DNA read from the CDR3 is TGTGCCAGCAGCTTAGTTCGTCTAGACCAAGAGACC. Translating gives CASSLVRLDQET. The complete CDR3 sequence is CASSLVRLDQETQYF.

Regarding this clone: Read coverage stops 3 residues before the CDR3 terminus; the germline J gene supplies the remainder. The V call is TRBV27, the J call TRBJ1-1; D is ambiguous. V was shortened by 3 bases and J by 5 bases, with 13 bases between the two germline ends. The CDR3 is 14 residues long. The germline CDR1 and CDR2 sequences are MNHEY and SMNVEV (reference sequence). CDR3 sequence reads: CASSLYPGLTEAFF. Partial CDR3 DNA: TGTGCCAGCAGTTTGTATCCGGGTTTAACTGAA.

For this clone: The sequenced fragment ends 3 residues before the CDR3 boundary, so the rest is inferred from the germline J gene. This chain uses TRBV4-2 with TRBJ2-6; tentative D call: TRBD2 (6 bases). Per the germline V gene, CDR1 is LGHNA and CDR2 is YNFKEQ. The CDR3 covers 17 residues. Trimming removed 4 bases at V and 3 bases at J, with 16 bases between. CDR3 DNA, as far as it was read: TGTGCCAGCAGCCTATATGGGGGGACCTTTGGGGCCAACGTC. It yields the protein CASSLYGGTFGANV. The entire CDR3 sequence reads CASSLYGGTFGANVLTF.

In the case of this clone: From the germline J gene comes the end of the CDR3, since the read stops 3 residues before it. The chain is built from TRBV2 and TRBJ1-2; perhaps TRBD1 as D (6 bases). Per germline, CDR1 SNHLY and CDR2 FYNNEI. This CDR3 has 13 amino acids. The CDR3 loop reads CASMAGGLETYTF. The sequenced CDR3 bases are TGTGCCAGCATGGCGGGGGGGCTTGAGACC. Combining the CDR3 with reference TRBV2 and TRBJ1-2 gives the whole variable domain EPEVTQTPSHQVTQMGQEVILRCVPISNHLYFYWYRQILGQKVEFLVSFYNNEISEKSEIFDDQFSVERPDGSNFTLKIRSTKLEDSAMYFCASMAGGLETYTFGSGTRLTVV.

Points on this clone: The read ends 3 residues shy of where the CDR3 ends; the end is completed using the germline J gene. This chain joins TRBV18 and TRBJ2-7; a weak D match, TRBD1 (6 bases). V was trimmed by 3 bases and J by 0 bases, leaving 12 bases between them. The CDR3 runs 15 residues. Germline assignment: CDR1 KGHSH and CDR2 LQKENI. The sequenced CDR3 bases are TGTGCCAGCTCACCGGAAAGGGGGTTCTCCTACGAG. It codes for CASSPERGFSYE. The full CDR3 sequence reads CASSPERGFSYEQYF.

Worth noting for this clone: With the read ending 3 residues before the CDR3 end, the germline J gene is used to fill in that end. V gene TRBV2 combines with J gene TRBJ2-1; D unresolved. V was clipped by 4 bases and J by 2 bases, with 12 bases between them. Germline V gene sequence: CDR1 SNHLY, CDR2 FYNNEI. CDR3 length: 15 residues. The CDR3 bases that were read are TGTGCCAGCAGTGTAGCTAGTCAAACCTACAATGAG. It codes for CASSVASQTYNE. The CDR3 as a whole reads CASSVASQTYNEQFF.

The CDR3 region is CASSRSGAGELFF. CDR3 bases read: TGTGCCAGTAGTCGAAGCGGGGCCGGGGAG. The chain joins TRBV19 to TRBJ2-2; 7 positions match TRBD2. The read ends 3 residues shy of where the CDR3 ends; the end is completed using the germline J gene. In germline, CDR1 is LNHDA, CDR2 SQIVND (reference sequence). CDR3 size: 13 residues. V trimming: 5 bases; J trimming: 6 bases; junction bases outside the gene matches: 3.

As to this clone: One junction end does not reproduce the germline sequence, and a read error may be involved. The read terminates 3 residues ahead of where the CDR3 ends, so the germline J gene completes it. Other DNA variants within this sample encode the same CDR3. This rearrangement joins TRBV7-6 to TRBJ2-2, with D perhaps assigned TRBD1 or TRBD2 (6 bases each). CDR1 and CDR2 (germline): SGHVS, FNYEAQ. The CDR3 sequence is 17 residues long. The CDR3 sequence: CASSFFGGGLNTGELFF. Incomplete CDR3 DNA: TGTGCCAGCAGCTTTTTTGGAGGGGGATTGAACACCGGAGAG.

Remarks on this clone: The sequenced fragment ends 3 residues before the CDR3 boundary, so the rest is inferred from the germline J gene. The chain has TRBV15 and TRBJ2-1; a possible D gene is TRBD2 (6 bases). The CDR3 runs to 16 residues. The germline V gene encodes CDR1 LNHNV and CDR2 YYDKDF (reference sequence). Trimming took 5 bases from V and 6 from J, leaving 20 bases between them. This CDR3 reads CATSGRGDHYSNEQFF. The CDR3 DNA, read in part, is TGTGCCACCAGCGGCCGCGGGGATCACTATTCCAATGAG.